The table lists the clone carrying this TCR beta chain with a few counts. Its matching antigen is unknown. This sample is drawn from a study of regulatory T cells in long-lasting Graves disease. General study results and limits: Accuracy may have been reduced by the small sample size.

The length of the CDR3 is 13 residues. Trimming pared 6 bases from V and 2 bases from J, leaving 11 bases between. Germline lookup yields CDR1 LNHDA and CDR2 SQIVND (reference sequence). According to the study, TCR beta libraries were built with iRepertoire HTBI primers and CDR3-region Arm-PCR. TCRdb recomputed calls from the multiplex PCR reads with MiXCR, one row per CDR3 protein. Of about 440,000 distinct CDR3 sequences in the sample, about 15% were seen once. Time point: newly diagnosed GD, antithyroid drugs for less than 3 months. After RNA was extracted from PBMCs, the TCR library was made from it. In addition, the sample was reused for a study of T cells in Graves' hyperthyroidism and ophthalmopathy.

The TCR comes from a woman younger than 45 with Graves disease. The chain combines TRBV19 with TRBJ2-7; weak D call: TRBD2 (6 bases). Sample: peripheral blood mononuclear cells (PBMCs), taken at new diagnosis, from a patient treated with antithyroid drugs. The CDR3 protein is CASRAGGAYEQYF. CDR3 bases: TGTGCCAGTAGAGCGGGCGGAGCCTACGAGCAGTACTTC.